The entry below describes one T cell receptor beta chain. Its matching antigen is unknown. The V gene's germline CDR1 is MNHEY and CDR2 SVGAGI. V lost 5 bases and J lost 4; bases outside the gene matches: 10. This CDR3 region has 15 residues. This entry is derived from a study of regulatory dendritic cells for organ transplantation. The study's findings and limits: Naive CD4+ and CD8+ repertoires were highly diverse; memory CD8+ was most oligoclonal. Regulatory dendritic cells appeared to expand memory CD8+ clones less than mature ones. The most alloreactive TCR clonotypes were found in resting memory CD8+ cells.

Clones were read by immunoSEQ multiplex PCR, and TCRdb kept only the in-frame ones, dropping some. The sample lists around 19,000 clones; about 70% were seen once. The chain recombines TRBV6-5 with TRBJ1-2; TRBD1 agrees at 7 bases. This clonotype originated in a human donor in good health. The specimen sequenced was memory CD4+ T cells from blood. The subset denotes: CD45RO+ memory T cells. This CDR3 is CASSLDRASVYGYTF. The CDR3 bases are TGTGCCAGCAGTCTCGACAGGGCCTCGGTCTATGGCTACACCTTC.